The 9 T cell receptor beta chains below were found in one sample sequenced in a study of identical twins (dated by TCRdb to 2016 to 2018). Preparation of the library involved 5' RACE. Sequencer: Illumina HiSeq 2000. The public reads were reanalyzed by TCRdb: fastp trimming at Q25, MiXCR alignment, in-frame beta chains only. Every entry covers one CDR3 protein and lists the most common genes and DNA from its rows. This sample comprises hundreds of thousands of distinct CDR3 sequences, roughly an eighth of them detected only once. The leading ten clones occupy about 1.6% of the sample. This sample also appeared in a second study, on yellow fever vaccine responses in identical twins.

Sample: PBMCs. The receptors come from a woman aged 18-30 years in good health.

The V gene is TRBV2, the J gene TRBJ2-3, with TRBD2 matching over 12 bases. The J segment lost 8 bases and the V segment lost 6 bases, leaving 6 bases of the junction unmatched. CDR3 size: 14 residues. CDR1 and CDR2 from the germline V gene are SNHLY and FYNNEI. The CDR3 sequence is CASSPSGGAVTQYF. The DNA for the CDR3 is TGTGCCAGCAGCCCTAGCGGGGGGGCGGTTACGCAGTATTTT.

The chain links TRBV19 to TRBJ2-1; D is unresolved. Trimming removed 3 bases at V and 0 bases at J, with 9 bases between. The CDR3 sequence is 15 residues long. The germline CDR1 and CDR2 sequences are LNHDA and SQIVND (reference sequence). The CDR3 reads CASSIWSGSYNEQFF. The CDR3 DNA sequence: TGTGCCAGTAGTATTTGGTCGGGCTCCTACAATGAGCAGTTCTTC.

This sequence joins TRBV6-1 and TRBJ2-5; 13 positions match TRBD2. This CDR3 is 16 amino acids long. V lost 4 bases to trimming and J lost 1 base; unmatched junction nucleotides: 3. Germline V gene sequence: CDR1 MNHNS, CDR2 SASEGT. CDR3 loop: CASSVGTSGAQETQYF. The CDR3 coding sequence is TGTGCCAGCAGTGTCGGGACTAGCGGGGCCCAAGAGACCCAGTACTTC.

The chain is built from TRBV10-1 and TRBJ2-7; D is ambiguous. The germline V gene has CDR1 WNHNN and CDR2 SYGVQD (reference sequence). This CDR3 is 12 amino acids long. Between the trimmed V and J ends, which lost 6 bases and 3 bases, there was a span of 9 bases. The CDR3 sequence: CASRGPNYEQYF. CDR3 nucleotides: TGCGCCAGCAGAGGACCGAACTACGAGCAGTACTTC.

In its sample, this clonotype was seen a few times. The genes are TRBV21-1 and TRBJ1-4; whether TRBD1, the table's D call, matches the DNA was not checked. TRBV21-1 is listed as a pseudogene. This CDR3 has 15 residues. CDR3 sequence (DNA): TGTGCCAGCCCGCCACGGGCCAGGGGAAACGAAAAACTGTTTTTT. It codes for CASPPRARGNEKLFF.

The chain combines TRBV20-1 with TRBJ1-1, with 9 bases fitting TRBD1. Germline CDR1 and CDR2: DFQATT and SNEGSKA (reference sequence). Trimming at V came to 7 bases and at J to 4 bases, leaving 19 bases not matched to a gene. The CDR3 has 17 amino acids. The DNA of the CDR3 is TGCAGTGTTGAAGCTGCTGGGACAGGGAATCAGCCCACTGAAGCTTTCTTT. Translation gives CSVEAAGTGNQPTEAFF.

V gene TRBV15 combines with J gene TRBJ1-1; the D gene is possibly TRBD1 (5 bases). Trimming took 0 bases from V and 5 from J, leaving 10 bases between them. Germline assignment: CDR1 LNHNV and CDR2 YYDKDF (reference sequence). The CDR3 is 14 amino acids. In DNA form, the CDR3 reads TGTGCCACCAGCAGAGACGGGCGGGGGACTGAAGCTTTCTTT. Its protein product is CATSRDGRGTEAFF.

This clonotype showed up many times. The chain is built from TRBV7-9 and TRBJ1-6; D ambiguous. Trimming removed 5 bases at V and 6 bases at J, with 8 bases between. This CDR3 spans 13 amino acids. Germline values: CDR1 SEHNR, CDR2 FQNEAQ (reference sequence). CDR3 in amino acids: CASSPNLNSPLHF. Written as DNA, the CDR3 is TGTGCCAGCAGCCCCAACCTTAATTCACCCCTCCACTTT. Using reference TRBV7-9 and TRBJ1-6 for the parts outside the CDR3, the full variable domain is DTGVSQNPRHKITKRGQNVTFRCDPISEHNRLYWYRQTLGQGPEFLTYFQNEAQLEKSRLLSDRFSAERPKGSFSTLEIQRTEQGDSAMYLCASSPNLNSPLHFGNGTRLTVT.

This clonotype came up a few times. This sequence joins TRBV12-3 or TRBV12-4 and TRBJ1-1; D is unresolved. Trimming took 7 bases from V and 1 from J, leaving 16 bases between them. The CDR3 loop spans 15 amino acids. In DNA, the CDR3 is TGTGCCAGCATTCCATGGGGATCCGGGAACACTGAAGCTTTCTTT. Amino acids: CASIPWGSGNTEAFF.